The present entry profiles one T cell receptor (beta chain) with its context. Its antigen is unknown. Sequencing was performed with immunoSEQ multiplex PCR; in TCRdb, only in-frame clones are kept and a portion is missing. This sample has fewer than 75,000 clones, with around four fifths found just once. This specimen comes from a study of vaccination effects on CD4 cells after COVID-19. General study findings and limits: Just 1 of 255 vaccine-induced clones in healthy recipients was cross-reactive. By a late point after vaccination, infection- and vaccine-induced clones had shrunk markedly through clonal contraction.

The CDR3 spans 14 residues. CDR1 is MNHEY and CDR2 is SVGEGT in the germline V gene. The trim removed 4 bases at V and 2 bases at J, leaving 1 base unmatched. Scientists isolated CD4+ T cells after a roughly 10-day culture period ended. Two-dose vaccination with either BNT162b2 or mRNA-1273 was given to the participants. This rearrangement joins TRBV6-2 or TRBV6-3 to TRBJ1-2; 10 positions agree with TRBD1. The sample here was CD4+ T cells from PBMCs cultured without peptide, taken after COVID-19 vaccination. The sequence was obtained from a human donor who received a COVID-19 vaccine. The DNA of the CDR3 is TGTGCCAGCAGTTGGGACAGGGGCAACTATGGCTACACCTTC. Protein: CASSWDRGNYGYTF.